The clone carrying this T cell receptor (beta chain) was seen a few times. Its specificity is unknown. These data are taken from a study of T-cell memory formation after mild COVID-19. In the study overall: TCR clusters were mostly donor specific.

Study-level findings and limits: Clones that got smaller from day 15 to 85 had even CD4/CD8, while clones growing later tipped toward CD4+. The study detected some responding clones in pre-infection memory, suggesting cross-reactive memory joined.

Trimming cost V 3 bases and J 5 bases, with 16 bases left between them. The CDR3 sequence is 15 residues long. The germline CDR1 and CDR2 sequences are DFQATT and SNEGSKA (reference sequence). Employing constant-segment primers, 5'RACE generated TCR alpha and TCR beta cDNA libraries bearing sample barcodes and UMIs. TCRdb ran MiXCR on the 5' RACE reads and lists one entry per CDR3 protein. This sample has 400,000 or so distinct CDR3 sequences, with about 21% found just once. This TCR came from an adult woman who had mild COVID-19 (a few samples of this study predate the infection). Cell type and time point are not known. The V and J genes are TRBV20-1 and TRBJ1-4; no clear D. The sample consisted of PBMCs or a T cell subset sorted from them (not recorded which). The CDR3 here is CSARAWTARNEKLFF. The CDR3 DNA is TGCAGTGCTAGGGCCTGGACGGCGAGAAATGAAAAACTGTTTTTT.